Following are 24 T cell receptor beta chains from one sample sequenced in a study of T cells in Graves' hyperthyroidism and ophthalmopathy. It was RNA transcripts that yielded the amplified TCR beta CDR3 regions. The primer set for the first-round RT-PCR of the TCR CDR3 was HTBI. TCRdb redid the calling of the multiplex PCR reads with MiXCR, one entry per CDR3 protein. The table lists about 600,000 distinct CDR3 sequences, 14% of them singletons. The sequencing input was blood. Receptor source: a woman aged 18-29 years with Graves' ophthalmopathy.

This clonotype appeared a single time. The gene calls are TRBV9 and TRBJ1-2; TRBD1 matches 7 bases. The CDR3 has 14 residues. Per germline, CDR1 SGDLS and CDR2 YYNGEE. V shed 5 bases and J 4 bases; nucleotides not matched to a gene: 8. The chain's CDR3 is CASSPTGRGYGYTF. The CDR3 bases are TGTGCCAGCAGTCCGACAGGGAGAGGCTATGGCTACACCTTC.

This clonotype came up many times. V gene TRBV28 combines with J gene TRBJ2-7, with TRBD2 as a possible D gene (6 bases). The V and J ends lost 4 bases and 9 bases respectively, with 19 bases between them. The CDR3 spans 14 residues. The germline V gene encodes CDR1 MDHEN and CDR2 SYDVKM. CDR3 in amino acids: CASSSGRDGASQYF. CDR3 nucleotides: TGTGCCAGCAGTTCGGGGCGGGACGGCGCCTCGCAGTACTTC.

This chain joins TRBV20-1 and TRBJ1-5; D is unclear. The CDR3 length is 12 residues. V lost 5 bases and J lost 3, with 8 bases in between. The germline gives CDR1 DFQATT, CDR2 SNEGSKA (reference sequence). CDR3 loop: CSAGGNNQPQHF. DNA for the CDR3: TGCAGTGCTGGAGGAAACAATCAGCCCCAGCATTTT.

A few counts support this clonotype. This chain connects TRBV20-1 to TRBJ1-6, with TRBD1 as a possible D gene (5 bases). Trimming stripped 4 bases from V and 6 bases from J, with 13 bases between. The CDR3 is made up of 14 amino acids. From germline, CDR1 is DFQATT and CDR2 SNEGSKA (reference sequence). CDR3 DNA sequence: TGCAGTGCTATCCGGGGGTCGGTTAATTCACCCCTCCACTTT. This translates into CSAIRGSVNSPLHF.

This sequence joins TRBV7-9 and TRBJ1-2; 9 bases are a match to TRBD1. The CDR3 sequence is 14 residues long. Germline lookup yields CDR1 SEHNR and CDR2 FQNEAQ (reference sequence). The V gene end was trimmed by 1 base and the J gene end by 11 bases; junction bases not matched to a gene: 8. CDR3 sequence reads: CASSLVGTGRSYTF. The CDR3 nucleotides read TGTGCCAGCAGCTTAGTAGGGACAGGGCGGTCTTACACCTTC.

This clonotype was recorded many times. The rearrangement links TRBV20-1 to TRBJ2-4, with D uncertain. Per the germline V gene, CDR1 is DFQATT and CDR2 is SNEGSKA (reference sequence). This CDR3 comprises 14 residues. The V end was cut by 6 bases, the J end by 0 bases, with 12 bases between. The CDR3 loop reads CSAEHMLAKNIQYF. CDR3 nucleotides: TGCAGTGCGGAACACATGCTAGCCAAAAACATTCAGTACTTC.

In its sample, this clonotype was seen many times. The rearrangement joins TRBV30 to TRBJ1-3; unclear D gene. Between the trimmed V and J ends, which lost 2 bases and 4 bases, there was a span of 18 bases. The CDR3 has 16 amino acids. Looked up from germline, CDR1 is GTSNPN and CDR2 is SVGIG (reference sequence). The CDR3 bases are TGTGCCTGGAGTACCAGAGACCGGTTTCTAGGAAACACCATATATTTT. Its protein product is CAWSTRDRFLGNTIYF.

This clonotype was recorded a few times. The V and J genes are TRBV2 and TRBJ2-4; D may be TRBD2 (5 bases). The V gene's germline CDR1 is SNHLY and CDR2 FYNNEI. V lost 2 bases and J 2 bases, leaving 10 bases between the germline ends. The CDR3 is 15 amino acids. CDR3 sequence (DNA): TGTGCCAGCAGTGAATTAGTAGCGACCAAAAACATTCAGTACTTC. Translation gives CASSELVATKNIQYF.

This clonotype was observed many times. This chain uses TRBV6-2 or TRBV6-3 with TRBJ1-1; 7 bases line up with TRBD1. The V and J ends lost 4 bases and 2 bases, in that order; junction bases with no gene match: 4. The CDR3 loop spans 14 amino acids. Germline-derived CDR1 and CDR2 are MNHEY and SVGEGT. CDR3 nucleotide sequence: TGTGCCAGCAGTTTACAGGGGTCCAACACTGAAGCTTTCTTT. Protein product: CASSLQGSNTEAFF.

This clonotype was detected many times. The rearrangement joins TRBV29-1 to TRBJ2-3; D unclear. The CDR3 is 12 residues long. Trimming cost V 1 base and J 0 bases, with 2 bases left between them. Germline lookup yields CDR1 SQVTM and CDR2 ANQGSEA. CDR3 in DNA: TGCAGCGTTGAAGTTAGCACAGATACGCAGTATTTT. Protein product: CSVEVSTDTQYF.

This sequence joins TRBV6-1 and TRBJ2-2, with 10 bases identical to TRBD2. V shed 5 bases and J 4 bases; nucleotides not matched to a gene: 7. Germline V lookup: CDR1 MNHNS, CDR2 SASEGT. This CDR3 region has 16 residues. CDR3 amino acids: CASSPRTSGGTGELFF. As DNA, the CDR3 is TGTGCCAGCAGTCCCCGGACTAGCGGAGGCACCGGGGAGCTGTTTTTT.

This clonotype has a count of ten or more. The chain couples TRBV11-2 to TRBJ2-2; perhaps TRBD2 as D (6 bases). Germline assignment: CDR1 SGHAT and CDR2 FQNNGV. Trimming removed 6 bases from V and 6 bases from J, with 14 bases in between. CDR3 length: 14 amino acids. CDR3 in DNA: TGTGCCAGCAGACCACAGGAGGGGTCCGGGGAGCTGTTTTTT. Its protein product is CASRPQEGSGELFF.

This clonotype appeared many times. The J gene is TRBJ1-1, the V gene TRBV6-2 or TRBV6-3, with D tentatively TRBD1 (5 bases). The CDR3 has 14 residues. V lost 6 bases to trimming and J lost 9 bases, with 20 bases between them. The germline V gene has CDR1 MNHEY and CDR2 SVGEGT. For the CDR3, the DNA is TGTGCCAGCAGACCGCAGGGTTCGGTAACCAAAGCTTTCTTT. This sequence encodes CASRPQGSVTKAFF.

This clonotype was counted at least ten times. This chain connects TRBV9 to TRBJ1-2, with TRBD1 matching 7 bases. Germline V gene data show CDR1 as SGDLS and CDR2 as YYNGEE. The CDR3 contains 15 residues. J gave up 0 bases and V 4 bases, and 6 bases lay outside the gene matches. The CDR3 nucleotides are TGTGCCAGCAGCCCGGGGGACAGACCTAACTATGGCTACACCTTC. Translated, it gives CASSPGDRPNYGYTF.

This clonotype was observed at least ten times. The V gene is TRBV7-9, the J gene TRBJ2-7, with TRBD2 matching 8 bases. Looked up from germline, CDR1 is SEHNR and CDR2 is FQNEAQ (reference sequence). This CDR3 comprises 13 residues. V lost 5 bases to trimming and J lost 6 bases; unmatched junction nucleotides: 6. The CDR3 DNA follows: TGTGCCAGCAGCGAGAGACTAGCGCGCGAGCAGTACTTC. The encoded protein is CASSERLAREQYF.

This clonotype has ten or more counts. In DNA, the CDR3 is TGTGCCAGCAGCCCACCTGGGACAGGGGGCAATGAGCAGTTCTTC. Residues: CASSPPGTGGNEQFF. The rearrangement links TRBV7-3 to TRBJ2-1; TRBD1 agrees at 11 bases. Germline loops: CDR1 SGHTA, CDR2 FQGTGA. V shed 5 bases and J 6 bases; nucleotides not matched to a gene: 6. The length of the CDR3 is 15 residues.

This clonotype was counted at least ten times. The CDR3 region is CSVEGLAGEGGDTQYF. The CDR3 coding sequence is TGCAGCGTTGAAGGACTAGCGGGAGAAGGTGGAGATACGCAGTATTTT. This chain joins TRBV29-1 and TRBJ2-3; 12 bases are shared with TRBD2. The CDR3 totals 16 residues. J gave up 5 bases and V 1 base, and 7 bases lay outside the gene matches. CDR1 and CDR2 (germline): SQVTM, ANQGSEA.

This clonotype was counted ten times or more. The V call is TRBV27, the J call TRBJ2-3; unclear D gene. V was pared by 0 bases and J by 0 bases, with 10 bases between. CDR1 and CDR2 (germline): MNHEY, SMNVEV (reference sequence). This CDR3 contains 16 residues. This chain's CDR3 is CASSLSGPSSTDTQYF. The DNA of the CDR3 is TGTGCCAGCAGTTTATCAGGACCATCTAGCACAGATACGCAGTATTTT.

V and J are TRBV12-3 or TRBV12-4 and TRBJ2-5; D is possibly TRBD1 (5 bases). The CDR3 is 15 residues long. V lost 3 bases to trimming and J lost 1 base, with 12 bases between them. The CDR3 loop reads CASSFQGWFQETQYF. Here the CDR3 DNA reads TGTGCCAGCAGTTTCCAGGGTTGGTTCCAAGAGACCCAGTACTTC.

This clonotype has a handful of counts. This chain links TRBV4-1 with TRBJ1-6; tentative D call: TRBD1 (6 bases). The CDR3 runs 17 residues. Germline loops: CDR1 MGHRA, CDR2 YSYEKL. Trimming took off 1 base at V and 10 bases at J, with 20 bases between the two ends. The CDR3 loop reads CASSQGTAQWGESPLHF. Written as DNA, the CDR3 is TGCGCCAGCAGCCAAGGGACAGCCCAGTGGGGGGAATCACCCCTCCACTTT.

At least ten counts were recorded for this clonotype. The chain has TRBV5-1 and TRBJ2-7; 12 bases match TRBD2. This CDR3 spans 15 amino acids. CDR1 and CDR2 from the germline V gene are SGHRS and YFSETQ. J gave up 5 bases and V 6 bases, and 9 bases lay outside the gene matches. CDR3 amino acids: CASILLAGGMNEQYF. CDR3 DNA sequence: TGCGCCAGCATACTACTAGCGGGAGGAATGAACGAGCAGTACTTC.

In this sample, this clonotype turned up a few times. The chain couples TRBV2 to TRBJ1-1; D gene ambiguous. The CDR3 sequence is 11 residues long. In germline, CDR1 is SNHLY, CDR2 FYNNEI. Trimming left V 8 bases short and J 4 bases short, with 8 bases between. The DNA for the CDR3 is TGTGCCAGCGGTATGGGCACTGAAGCTTTCTTT. Translation: CASGMGTEAFF.

This clonotype was detected many times. This chain uses TRBV28 with TRBJ2-3; D uncertain. The V and J ends lost 7 bases and 0 bases respectively, with 8 bases between them. The CDR3 extends over 13 amino acids. Germline loops: CDR1 MDHEN, CDR2 SYDVKM. This chain's CDR3 is CASNHSSTDTQYF. The CDR3 nucleotides read TGTGCCAGCAACCACTCTAGCACAGATACGCAGTATTTT.

This chain uses TRBV30 with TRBJ1-5, with 8 positions matching TRBD1. The CDR3 is 18 amino acids. Germline loops: CDR1 GTSNPN, CDR2 SVGIG (reference sequence). V lost 0 bases to trimming and J lost 3 bases; unmatched junction nucleotides: 13. Written as DNA, the CDR3 is TGTGCCTGGAGTGTAATCCGACAGGGGTCGATAATCAATCAGCCCCAGCATTTT. Translation: CAWSVIRQGSIINQPQHF. The full variable domain, its missing parts supplied by reference TRBV30 and TRBJ1-5, is SQTIHQWPATLVQPVGSPLSLECTVEGTSNPNLYWYRQAAGRGLQLLFYSVGIGQISSEVPQNLSASRPQDRQFILSSKKLLLSDSGFYLCAWSVIRQGSIINQPQHFGDGTRLSIL.